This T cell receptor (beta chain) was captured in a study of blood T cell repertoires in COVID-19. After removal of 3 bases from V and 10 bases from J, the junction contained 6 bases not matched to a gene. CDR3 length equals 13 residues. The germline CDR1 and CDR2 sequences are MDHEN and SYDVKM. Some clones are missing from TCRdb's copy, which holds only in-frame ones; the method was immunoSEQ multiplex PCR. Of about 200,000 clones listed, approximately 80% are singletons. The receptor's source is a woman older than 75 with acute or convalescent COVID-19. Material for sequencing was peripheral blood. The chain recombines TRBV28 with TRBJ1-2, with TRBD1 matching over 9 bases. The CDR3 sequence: CASSLAGQGDYTF. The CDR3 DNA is TGTGCCAGCAGTTTGGCGGGACAGGGTGACTACACCTTC.